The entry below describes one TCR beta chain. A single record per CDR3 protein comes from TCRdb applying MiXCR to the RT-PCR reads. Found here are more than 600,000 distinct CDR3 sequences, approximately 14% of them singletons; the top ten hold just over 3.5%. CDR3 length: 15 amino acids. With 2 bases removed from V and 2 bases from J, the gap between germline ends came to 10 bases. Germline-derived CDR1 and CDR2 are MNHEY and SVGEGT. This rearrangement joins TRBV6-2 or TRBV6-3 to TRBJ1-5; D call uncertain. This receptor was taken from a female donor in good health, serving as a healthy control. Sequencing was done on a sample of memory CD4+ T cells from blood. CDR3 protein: CASSYGNVRNQPQHF. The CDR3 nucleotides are TGTGCCAGCAGTTACGGGAACGTACGCAATCAGCCCCAGCATTTT.